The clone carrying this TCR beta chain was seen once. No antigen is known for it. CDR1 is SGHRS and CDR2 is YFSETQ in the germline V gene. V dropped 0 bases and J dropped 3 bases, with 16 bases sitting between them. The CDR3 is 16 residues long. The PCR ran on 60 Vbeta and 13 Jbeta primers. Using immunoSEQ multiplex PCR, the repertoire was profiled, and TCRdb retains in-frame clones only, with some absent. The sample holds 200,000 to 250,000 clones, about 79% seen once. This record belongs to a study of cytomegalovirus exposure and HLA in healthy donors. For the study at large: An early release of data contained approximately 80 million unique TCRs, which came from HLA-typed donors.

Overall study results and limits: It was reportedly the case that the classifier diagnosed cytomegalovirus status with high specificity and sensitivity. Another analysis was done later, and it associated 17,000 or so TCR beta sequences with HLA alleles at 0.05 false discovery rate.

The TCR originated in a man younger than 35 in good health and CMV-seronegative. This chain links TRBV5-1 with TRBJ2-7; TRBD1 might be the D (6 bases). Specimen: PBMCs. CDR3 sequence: CASSLASKLTGYEQYF. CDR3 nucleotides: TGCGCCAGCAGCTTGGCCTCCAAACTGACAGGCTACGAGCAGTACTTC.